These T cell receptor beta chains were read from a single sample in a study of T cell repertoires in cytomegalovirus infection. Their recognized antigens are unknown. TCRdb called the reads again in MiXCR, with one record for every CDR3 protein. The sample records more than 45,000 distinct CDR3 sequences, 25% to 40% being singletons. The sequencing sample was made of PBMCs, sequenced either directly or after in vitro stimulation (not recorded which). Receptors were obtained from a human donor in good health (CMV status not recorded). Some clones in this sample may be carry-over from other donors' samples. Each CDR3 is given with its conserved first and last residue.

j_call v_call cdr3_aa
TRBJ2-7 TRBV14 CASSRRPVSSSYEQYF
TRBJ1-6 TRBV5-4 CASSLAGPGSPLHF
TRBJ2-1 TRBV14 CASSSFPKKITYNEQFF
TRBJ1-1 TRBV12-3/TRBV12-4 CASSLQGTNTEAFF
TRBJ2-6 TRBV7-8 CASSPVSSGANVLTF
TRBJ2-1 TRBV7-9 CASSAGLDEQFF
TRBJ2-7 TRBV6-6 CASSHISYEQYF
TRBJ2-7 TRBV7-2 CASSLRHYEQYF
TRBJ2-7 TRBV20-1 CSARDRGYEQYF
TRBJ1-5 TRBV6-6 CASSLQGAFNQPQHF
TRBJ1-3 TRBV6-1 CASRAGPYISGNTIYF
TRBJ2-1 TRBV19 CASSIYSSGVHNEQFF
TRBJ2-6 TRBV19 CASRNVSGANVLTF
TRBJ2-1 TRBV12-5 CASGLGLLSSYNEQFF
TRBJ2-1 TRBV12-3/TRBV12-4 CASSLRYSTGGEQFF
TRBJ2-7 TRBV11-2 CASSLDWRGGARYYEQYF
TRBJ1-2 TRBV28 CASSLGLSLNYGHTF
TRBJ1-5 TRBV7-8 CASSSGQNQPQHF
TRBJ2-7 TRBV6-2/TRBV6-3 CASSYIGHGEQYF
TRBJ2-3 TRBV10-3 CAISPAKDTQYF
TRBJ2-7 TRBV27 CASSFGGEQYF
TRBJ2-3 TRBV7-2 CASSRTSGLGTDTQYF
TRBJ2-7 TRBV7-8 CASSPRTGVLYEQYF
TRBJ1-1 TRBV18 CASSPTGTREAFF
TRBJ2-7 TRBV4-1 CASSQDPRTPEQDF
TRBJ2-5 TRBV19 CASRAYNGGQETQYF
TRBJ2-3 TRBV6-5 CASVAGSLPDTQYF
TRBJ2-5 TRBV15 CATSSGVGDNQETQYF
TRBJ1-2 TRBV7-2 CASSLMTDYGYTF
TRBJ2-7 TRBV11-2 CASSSWTGGDEQYF
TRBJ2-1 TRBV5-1 CASRREIFDEQFF
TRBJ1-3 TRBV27 CASSRTGGSGNTIYF
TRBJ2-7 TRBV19 CASSTVGAGSGFSYEQYF
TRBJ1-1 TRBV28 CASSLFGDATEAFF
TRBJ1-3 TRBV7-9 CASSLYGTGGLGNTIYF
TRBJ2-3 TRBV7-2 CASSPSLAGAGDTQYF
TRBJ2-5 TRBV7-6 CASTFVGGQETQYF
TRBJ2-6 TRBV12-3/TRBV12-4 CASSPTGSGANVLTF
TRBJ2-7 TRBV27 CASSFIRGYEQYF
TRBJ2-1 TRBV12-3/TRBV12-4 CASSPGLEAYNEQFF
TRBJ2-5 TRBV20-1 CSAKAGGQETQYF
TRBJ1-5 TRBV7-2 CASSRWTGNQPQHF
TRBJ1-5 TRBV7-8 CASSLERWGHSHF
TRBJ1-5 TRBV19 CASNKGARSNQPQHF
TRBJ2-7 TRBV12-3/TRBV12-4 CASSTVGRGSYYEQYF
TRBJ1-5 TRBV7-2 CASRQSSSNQPQHF
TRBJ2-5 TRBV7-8 CASSPRWGLETQYF
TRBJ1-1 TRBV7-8 CASSLFQGNTEAFF
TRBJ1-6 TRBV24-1 CATKTGPNNSPLHF
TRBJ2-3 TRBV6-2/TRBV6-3 CASSYLGEDTQYF
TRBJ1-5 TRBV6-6 CASSHRTGWKNQPQHF
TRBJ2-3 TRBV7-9 CASSWDTQYF